The 5 T cell receptor beta chains given below trace back to one sample, sequenced in a study of STAT3 mutations in large granular lymphocyte leukemia. General observations from the study: At least one immunodominant TCR beta clonotype appeared in every T-cell large granular lymphocyte leukemia patient.

These receptors' targets are unknown. Here immunoSEQ multiplex PCR was the method, and the copy in TCRdb shows in-frame clones only, minus some. This table holds roughly 40,000 clones, roughly 81% found once. The sequencing input was PBMCs. The receptors come from a human donor with T large granular lymphocyte leukemia. Some clones in this sample may be carry-over from other donors' samples.

J is TRBJ1-5 and V is TRBV7-2; 9 positions agree with TRBD1. Germline CDR1 SGHTA, CDR2 FQGNSA. Trimming removed 4 bases from V and 2 bases from J; junction bases left unmatched: 3. There are 15 residues in the CDR3. CDR3 in DNA: TGTGCCAGCAGCTGGACAGGGGCTGGCAATCAGCCCCAGCATTTT. This codes for CASSWTGAGNQPQHF.

The chain couples TRBV6-6 to TRBJ1-1; 7 bases map to TRBD1. This CDR3 is built from 14 residues. Germline loops: CDR1 MNHNY, CDR2 SVGAGI (reference sequence). With 7 bases clipped from V and 2 bases from J, the junction kept 7 bases outside the gene matches. The CDR3 bases are TGTGCCAGCACCCACCACAGGGGAAACACTGAAGCTTTCTTT. It yields the protein CASTHHRGNTEAFF.

The J gene is TRBJ1-5, the V gene TRBV9, with D perhaps matching TRBD1 (5 bases). The germline gives CDR1 SGDLS, CDR2 YYNGEE. This CDR3 spans 14 amino acids. Trimming stripped 4 bases from V and 6 bases from J, with 14 bases between. CDR3 sequence: CASSPFQGSQPQHF. The CDR3 coding sequence is TGTGCCAGCAGCCCCTTTCAGGGATCTCAGCCCCAGCATTTT.

The chain joins TRBV27 to TRBJ1-5; D remains ambiguous. The V gene's germline CDR1 is MNHEY and CDR2 SMNVEV (reference sequence). Trimming took off 5 bases at V and 6 bases at J, with 14 bases between the two ends. This CDR3 is 14 amino acids long. The CDR3 is CASSPSGGSQPQHF. CDR3 DNA: TGTGCCAGCAGTCCCTCAGGAGGCAGTCAGCCCCAGCATTTT.

V is TRBV19 and J is TRBJ1-1; D remains ambiguous. CDR1 and CDR2 (germline): LNHDA, SQIVND (reference sequence). This CDR3 contains 12 residues. The ends were cut back, 7 bases at V and 11 bases at J, with 17 bases in the middle. CDR3 sequence reads: CASISVSREAFF. The CDR3 nucleotides read TGTGCCAGTATTTCCGTGAGTAGGGAGGCTTTCTTT.